A single sample gave rise to the 30 T cell receptor beta chains below, sequenced in a study of OX40 agonist ivuxolimab in advanced cancers. The assay was immunoSEQ multiplex PCR, and TCRdb's table has in-frame clones only and misses some. Found here are some 35,000 clones, over 60% of them singletons; the top ten hold 12%. The sample was CD4+ or CD8+ T cells sorted from blood, taken in a trial of the OX40 agonist ivuxolimab. Receptors were obtained from an adult with an advanced solid tumor such as melanoma, head and neck, liver or kidney cancer.

In this sample, this clone turned up a few times. J is TRBJ1-1 and V is TRBV7-9; no reliable D call. V was pared by 1 base and J by 6 bases, with 15 bases between. This CDR3 contains 15 residues. Germline CDR1 SEHNR, CDR2 FQNEAQ (reference sequence). In nucleotides, the CDR3 is TGTGCCAGCAGCTTAGGGGGTCGCGGCGTCCCTGAAGCTTTCTTT. Protein: CASSLGGRGVPEAFF.

The chain uses TRBV28 and TRBJ2-6, with no clear D. The CDR3 spans 18 residues. Between the trimmed V and J ends, which lost 1 base and 2 bases, there was a span of 15 bases. In germline, CDR1 is MDHEN, CDR2 SYDVKM. The CDR3 nucleotides are TGTGCCAGCAGTTTATCCCCCTGGGCTACTGCTGGGGCCAACGTCCTGACTTTC. It encodes CASSLSPWATAGANVLTF.

V usage is TRBV9 and J usage is TRBJ2-5; the D is unclear. The V and J ends lost 0 bases and 2 bases respectively, with 5 bases between them. The CDR3 has 13 amino acids. From germline, CDR1 is SGDLS and CDR2 YYNGEE. The CDR3: CASSVAAQETQYF. Here the CDR3 DNA reads TGTGCCAGCAGCGTAGCAGCTCAAGAGACCCAGTACTTC.

The chain has TRBV9 and TRBJ1-4; 11 nucleotides line up with TRBD1. The germline gives CDR1 SGDLS, CDR2 YYNGEE. The J segment lost 8 bases and the V segment lost 4 bases, leaving 7 bases of the junction unmatched. The CDR3 has 15 residues. CDR3 loop: CASSNSGTGGEKLFF. For the CDR3, the DNA is TGTGCCAGCAGCAATTCCGGGACAGGGGGAGAAAAACTGTTTTTT. The full variable domain, rest sourced from reference TRBV9 and TRBJ1-4, is DSGVTQTPKHLITATGQRVTLRCSPRSGDLSVYWYQQSLDQGLQFLIQYYNGEERAKGNILERFSAQQFPDLHSELNLSSLELGDSALYFCASSNSGTGGEKLFFGSGTQLSVL.

The V call is TRBV4-1, the J call TRBJ2-7; no clear D gene. V was clipped by 1 base and J by 1 base, with 5 bases between them. CDR1 and CDR2 from the germline V gene are MGHRA and YSYEKL. The CDR3 is 13 amino acids. CDR3 in DNA: TGCGCCAGCAGCCAAGGGCCTTCCTACGAGCAGTACTTC. As protein: CASSQGPSYEQYF.

The rearrangement joins TRBV27 to TRBJ2-6; the D is unclear. Trimming took off 1 base at V and 3 bases at J, with 1 base between the two ends. The CDR3 loop spans 13 amino acids. CDR1 and CDR2 from the germline V gene are MNHEY and SMNVEV (reference sequence). CDR3: CASSLFGANVLTF. CDR3 DNA: TGTGCCAGCAGTTTATTTGGGGCCAACGTCCTGACTTTC.

In this sample, this clone turned up once. The chain carries TRBV21-1 and TRBJ2-5; the table's TRBD2 call for D was not verified on the DNA. TRBV21-1 represents a pseudogene. This CDR3 spans 19 amino acids. This CDR3 reads CASSTRGLTWTFSQETQYF. CDR3 nucleotide sequence: TGTGCCAGCAGCACACGCGGCCTCACTTGGACTTTTTCTCAAGAGACCCAGTACTTC.

The chain carries TRBV9 and TRBJ2-5; tentatively, D is TRBD2 (5 bases). Germline CDR1 and CDR2: SGDLS and YYNGEE. The V end was cut by 4 bases, the J end by 1 base, with 11 bases between. The CDR3 covers 14 residues. The CDR3 region has the DNA TGTGCCAGCAGCAGACCTAGCAGCCAAGAGACCCAGTACTTC. It encodes CASSRPSSQETQYF.

The sample holds a few counts of this clone. The J gene is TRBJ2-5, the V gene TRBV10-1; D gene unclear. The germline V gene encodes CDR1 WNHNN and CDR2 SYGVQD (reference sequence). The CDR3 covers 12 residues. The V end was cut by 8 bases, the J end by 3 bases, with 10 bases between. The CDR3 spells CASEGNKETQYF. The CDR3, as DNA: TGCGCCAGCGAAGGCAACAAAGAGACCCAGTACTTC.

The chain combines TRBV28 with TRBJ1-2, with 9 bases that match TRBD1. The CDR3 length is 14 residues. With 7 bases clipped from V and 4 bases from J, the junction kept 7 bases outside the gene matches. The germline V gene encodes CDR1 MDHEN and CDR2 SYDVKM. The CDR3 sequence: CASKIGQGRYGYTF. CDR3 coding DNA: TGTGCCAGCAAAATAGGACAGGGGCGCTATGGCTACACCTTC.

The chain joins TRBV9 to TRBJ2-1, with 8 nucleotides matching TRBD1. This CDR3 contains 16 residues. V was clipped by 3 bases and J by 5 bases; unmatched bases: 10. The germline gives CDR1 SGDLS, CDR2 YYNGEE. The CDR3 spells CASSGRTGKVNNEQFF. In nucleotides, the CDR3 is TGTGCCAGCAGCGGGAGGACAGGGAAGGTGAACAATGAGCAGTTCTTC.

There are a few counts of this clone. The J gene is TRBJ1-1, the V gene TRBV5-1; TRBD1 matches 9 bases. CDR1 SGHRS and CDR2 YFSETQ come from the germline V gene. The V gene end was trimmed by 1 base and the J gene end by 4 bases; junction bases not matched to a gene: 14. This CDR3 region has 18 residues. In nucleotides, the CDR3 is TGCGCCAGCAGCTTGCGCGCCACGGGACAGGGAGGAGGCACTGAAGCTTTCTTT. This encodes CASSLRATGQGGGTEAFF.

This clone was observed a single time. The V gene is TRBV5-1, the J gene TRBJ2-3, with TRBD2 as a possible D gene (6 bases). With 4 bases removed from V and 2 bases from J, the gap between germline ends came to 8 bases. The CDR3 spans 13 residues. CDR1 and CDR2 from the germline V gene are SGHRS and YFSETQ. CDR3 sequence reads: CASSPGDTDTQYF. In DNA, the CDR3 is TGCGCCAGCAGCCCGGGGGACACAGATACGCAGTATTTT. Complete variable domain (other parts from reference TRBV5-1 and TRBJ2-3): KAGVTQTPRYLIKTRGQQVTLSCSPISGHRSVSWYQQTPGQGLQFLFEYFSETQRNKGNFPGRFSGRQFSNSRSEMNVSTLELGDSALYLCASSPGDTDTQYFGPGTRLTVL.

The chain uses TRBV7-3 and TRBJ2-3; TRBD2 matches 10 bases. This CDR3 has 15 residues. The V gene's germline CDR1 is SGHTA and CDR2 FQGTGA. V lost 5 bases to trimming and J lost 2 bases; unmatched junction nucleotides: 4. The CDR3 nucleotides read TGTGCCAGCAGCCCTAGCGGGAGTACCACAGATACGCAGTATTTT. This translates into CASSPSGSTTDTQYF.

The chain joins TRBV23-1 to TRBJ2-5; 14 bases are shared with TRBD2. TRBV23-1 is filed as an ORF, its function uncertain. With V trimmed by 7 bases and J by 2 bases, 12 bases remained unmatched. The CDR3 length is 18 residues. The CDR3 loop is CASTLEGLAGVQQETQYF. The CDR3 DNA reads as TGCGCCAGCACGCTGGAGGGACTAGCGGGAGTTCAGCAAGAGACCCAGTACTTC.

This rearrangement joins TRBV29-1 to TRBJ1-2; 7 bases map to TRBD1. The CDR3 covers 14 residues. Germline V lookup: CDR1 SQVTM, CDR2 ANQGSEA. The ends lost 2 bases at V and 3 bases at J; junction bases unmatched: 6. The CDR3 DNA reads as TGCAGCGTTGAAAAGGGGGCGCTGGACTATGGCTACACCTTC. Residues: CSVEKGALDYGYTF.

This chain joins TRBV5-1 and TRBJ2-1; 9 positions agree with TRBD2. The CDR3 runs to 16 residues. V was clipped by 2 bases and J by 2 bases; unmatched bases: 5. Germline CDR1 SGHRS, CDR2 YFSETQ. CDR3 sequence reads: CASSFGGGGPYNEQFF. CDR3 in DNA: TGCGCCAGCAGCTTTGGCGGGGGGGGACCCTACAATGAGCAGTTCTTC.

This chain joins TRBV7-9 and TRBJ2-7; 8 bases are a match to TRBD2. CDR3 length equals 14 residues. The V gene end was trimmed by 6 bases and the J gene end by 6 bases; junction bases not matched to a gene: 10. Germline CDR1 SEHNR, CDR2 FQNEAQ (reference sequence). CDR3 coding DNA: TGTGCCAGCAGTAAGAGCGGGAGTAGCCCCGAGCAGTACTTC. Its translation is CASSKSGSSPEQYF.

V gene TRBV7-3 combines with J gene TRBJ2-1; D unresolved. The germline gives CDR1 SGHTA, CDR2 FQGTGA. The CDR3 runs to 13 residues. V was cut by 1 base and J by 6 bases, with 7 bases left in between. The DNA of the CDR3 is TGTGCCAGCAGCTTAATGGTGGGCAATGAGCAGTTCTTC. Translation gives CASSLMVGNEQFF.

The chain carries TRBV4-3 and TRBJ1-4, with D unclear. Germline assignment: CDR1 LGHNA and CDR2 YSLEER. Trimming removed 0 bases from V and 1 base from J, with 6 bases in between. The CDR3 runs 15 residues. CDR3 in amino acids: CASSQDLGTNEKLFF. Here the CDR3 DNA reads TGCGCCAGCAGCCAAGATTTGGGAACTAATGAAAAACTGTTTTTT.

The chain employs TRBV9 and TRBJ1-5; 9 nucleotides agree with TRBD1. This CDR3 has 14 amino acids. V shed 3 bases and J 2 bases; nucleotides not matched to a gene: 0. Germline V lookup: CDR1 SGDLS, CDR2 YYNGEE. In DNA, the CDR3 is TGTGCCAGCAGCGGGGACAGGGGCAATCAGCCCCAGCATTTT. Encoded protein: CASSGDRGNQPQHF.

This chain connects TRBV28 to TRBJ2-7, with 11 nucleotides matching TRBD1. Germline values: CDR1 MDHEN, CDR2 SYDVKM. V shed 2 bases, J shed 6 bases, and the junction held 6 bases outside the gene matches. This CDR3 comprises 15 residues. The CDR3 loop is CASSLGTGGISEQYF. CDR3 sequence (DNA): TGTGCCAGCAGTTTAGGGACAGGGGGAATCTCCGAGCAGTACTTC.

The V and J genes are TRBV11-2 and TRBJ2-3, with D unresolved. The V gene lost 4 bases and the J gene lost 5 bases, with 16 bases spanning the gap. This CDR3 has 15 residues. CDR1 SGHAT and CDR2 FQNNGV come from the germline V gene. In DNA form, the CDR3 reads TGTGCCAGCAGCTCAAATAGCTTGAACAGAGATACGCAGTATTTT. Translated, it gives CASSSNSLNRDTQYF.

This sequence joins TRBV10-3 and TRBJ2-3; 9 nucleotides agree with TRBD1. The CDR3 has 14 residues. J gave up 4 bases and V 5 bases, and 4 bases lay outside the gene matches. CDR1 is ENHRY, CDR2 SYGVKD, per germline. CDR3 region: CAISRDRESDTQYF. The CDR3 DNA follows: TGTGCCATCAGTCGGGACAGGGAATCAGATACGCAGTATTTT.

The V gene is TRBV7-3, the J gene TRBJ2-7, with a weak D call TRBD2 (5 bases). CDR1 is SGHTA and CDR2 is FQGTGA in the germline V gene. V was clipped by 0 bases and J by 2 bases, with 11 bases between them. CDR3 length equals 15 residues. The CDR3 loop reads CASSLTPSYAYEQYF. As DNA, the CDR3 is TGTGCCAGCAGCTTAACCCCTAGCTATGCCTACGAGCAGTACTTC.

The chain recombines TRBV5-1 with TRBJ2-5; 10 bases match TRBD2. J was trimmed by 3 bases and V by 7 bases; bases with no gene match: 9. The CDR3 is made up of 15 amino acids. Germline V gives CDR1 SGHRS, CDR2 YFSETQ. DNA of the CDR3: TGCGCCAGCCGCACACTAGCGGGAACTAAAGAGACCCAGTACTTC. Residues: CASRTLAGTKETQYF.

The chain links TRBV30 to TRBJ2-1; D may be TRBD2 (6 bases). CDR1 is GTSNPN, CDR2 SVGIG, per germline (reference sequence). Trimming pared 1 base from V and 1 base from J, leaving 11 bases between. This CDR3 comprises 15 residues. The CDR3 DNA reads TGTGCCTGGAGTGGGGACTCAAGGTCCTACAATGAGCAGTTCTTC. Its protein is CAWSGDSRSYNEQFF.

This sequence joins TRBV6-5 and TRBJ2-7; D gene ambiguous. Germline CDR1 is MNHEY and CDR2 is SVGAGI. CDR3 length: 11 residues. Between the trimmed V and J ends, which lost 2 bases and 6 bases, there was a span of 5 bases. This chain's CDR3 is CASSYKGEQYF. In DNA form, the CDR3 reads TGTGCCAGCAGTTACAAGGGCGAGCAGTACTTC.

In DNA form, the CDR3 reads TGTGCCAGCAGTCTGGGACAGGCCCACCAAGAGACCCAGTACTTC. Translated: CASSLGQAHQETQYF. V is TRBV27 and J is TRBJ2-5, with 8 bases identical to TRBD1. The CDR3 runs to 15 residues. Germline V gene data show CDR1 as MNHEY and CDR2 as SMNVEV (reference sequence). The V and J ends lost 5 bases and 0 bases, in that order; junction bases with no gene match: 5.

The genes are TRBV7-8 and TRBJ2-7; possibly TRBD2 for D (5 bases). The germline V and J ends were trimmed by 1 base and 4 bases, with 8 bases remaining between them. This CDR3 region has 13 residues. Germline lookup yields CDR1 SGHVS and CDR2 FQNEAQ. The CDR3 spells CASSLELVYEQYF. DNA for the CDR3: TGTGCCAGCAGCTTAGAACTAGTATACGAGCAGTACTTC.